A single sample gave rise to the 14 T cell receptor beta chains below, sequenced in a study of blood T cell repertoires in COVID-19. The data were produced by immunoSEQ multiplex PCR, yet TCRdb's version contains in-frame clones alone and is incomplete. The sample holds roughly 300,000 clones, about nine tenths seen once. The material sequenced was PBMCs or T cells enriched from blood (not recorded which). These receptors were taken from a woman in her forties with acute COVID-19.

The CDR3 here is CASSSRRGPGYGYTF. Here the CDR3 DNA reads TGTGCCAGCAGCTCGCGGAGGGGACCAGGCTATGGCTACACCTTC. The chain is built from TRBV5-4 and TRBJ1-2; D is perhaps TRBD1 (5 bases). This CDR3 contains 15 residues. Per the germline V gene, CDR1 is SGHNT and CDR2 is YYREEE (reference sequence). V was pared by 3 bases and J by 4 bases, with 16 bases between.

The chain is built from TRBV7-2 and TRBJ2-4; 7 positions agree with TRBD1. Trimming cost V 1 base and J 7 bases; bases outside gene matches: 4. Germline assignment: CDR1 SGHTA and CDR2 FQGNSA. This CDR3 region has 14 residues. In nucleotides, the CDR3 is TGTGCCAGCAGCTTAGACAGGGGTGGCAACATTCAGTACTTC. Its protein product is CASSLDRGGNIQYF.

V gene TRBV2 combines with J gene TRBJ1-5; D unclear. CDR3 size: 15 residues. CDR1 and CDR2 from the germline V gene are SNHLY and FYNNEI. V shed 5 bases and J shed 2 bases, with 13 bases lying between them. In nucleotides, the CDR3 is TGTGCCAGCAGTCTGGGCCCCTTGGGCAATCAGCCCCAGCATTTT. The encoded protein is CASSLGPLGNQPQHF.

This chain links TRBV11-2 with TRBJ1-1, with 7 bases aligning to TRBD1. V shed 4 bases, J shed 1 base, and the junction held 9 bases outside the gene matches. CDR3 size: 16 residues. Per germline, CDR1 SGHAT and CDR2 FQNNGV. DNA of the CDR3: TGTGCCAGCAGCTCAGGGGGGACGGTCGAGAACACTGAAGCTTTCTTT. It specifies CASSSGGTVENTEAFF.

This chain joins TRBV19 and TRBJ2-2; 7 nucleotides match TRBD1. Unmatched junction bases numbered 8, after V lost 5 bases and J lost 5 bases. The CDR3 loop spans 15 amino acids. The germline V gene encodes CDR1 LNHDA and CDR2 SQIVND (reference sequence). In nucleotides, the CDR3 is TGTGCCAGTAGTGCTGACAGGGTAGGGACCGGGGAGCTGTTTTTT. The encoded protein is CASSADRVGTGELFF.

The V gene is TRBV7-3, the J gene TRBJ2-1; 7 bases are a match to TRBD2. Unmatched junction bases numbered 8, after V lost 3 bases and J lost 6 bases. The CDR3 spans 15 residues. Germline CDR1 SGHTA, CDR2 FQGTGA. The CDR3 nucleotides read TGTGCCAGCAGCTTGACTAGCCTGGGAACCAATGAGCAGTTCTTC. This encodes CASSLTSLGTNEQFF.

The gene calls are TRBV9 and TRBJ2-1; D uncertain. The V end lost 4 bases, the J end lost 9 bases, and 14 bases lay between the germline ends. The germline gives CDR1 SGDLS, CDR2 YYNGEE. CDR3 length: 13 amino acids. CDR3 DNA sequence: TGTGCCAGCAGCCCACGCGAAAGGAGTGAGCAGTTCTTC. Protein: CASSPRERSEQFF. Together with reference TRBV9 and TRBJ2-1, the CDR3 gives the full variable domain: DSGVTQTPKHLITATGQRVTLRCSPRSGDLSVYWYQQSLDQGLQFLIQYYNGEERAKGNILERFSAQQFPDLHSELNLSSLELGDSALYFCASSPRERSEQFFGPGTRLTVL.

The V and J genes are TRBV6-5 and TRBJ1-2, with D tentatively TRBD1 (5 bases). V was shortened by 5 bases and J by 7 bases, with 8 bases between the two germline ends. CDR1 is MNHEY, CDR2 SVGAGI, per germline. This CDR3 region has 11 residues. The CDR3 region is CASSKGFGYTF. The CDR3, as DNA: TGTGCCAGCAGTAAGGGGTTTGGCTACACCTTC.

The V and J genes are TRBV15 and TRBJ2-7; 7 bases line up with TRBD1. J was trimmed by 2 bases and V by 6 bases; bases with no gene match: 7. The length of the CDR3 is 14 residues. CDR1 is LNHNV and CDR2 is YYDKDF in the germline V gene (reference sequence). The CDR3 nucleotides are TGTGCCACCAGACCAGGGGGTGTTCCCTACGAGCAGTACTTC. Translation: CATRPGGVPYEQYF.

CDR3 protein: CASYRGDGYTF. The CDR3 bases are TGTGCCAGCTACAGGGGAGATGGCTACACCTTC. The chain employs TRBV6-5 and TRBJ1-2, with 7 bases lining up with TRBD1. In germline, CDR1 is MNHEY, CDR2 SVGAGI. V shed 8 bases and J 6 bases; nucleotides not matched to a gene: 3. The CDR3 runs 11 residues.

As regards this clone: The same CDR3 arises from other DNA sequences in this sample as well. The rearrangement links TRBV28 to TRBJ1-2, with unresolved D. The germline V gene encodes CDR1 MDHEN and CDR2 SYDVKM. The CDR3 covers 11 residues. V shed 7 bases and J shed 4 bases, with 7 bases lying between them. The CDR3, as DNA: TGTGCCAGCACCTCGAGCTATGGCTACACCTTC. It yields the protein CASTSSYGYTF.

This rearrangement joins TRBV19 to TRBJ2-5; 13 bases map to TRBD2. The CDR3 is 17 amino acids. V lost 6 bases to trimming and J lost 0 bases; unmatched junction nucleotides: 7. CDR1 and CDR2 from the germline V gene are LNHDA and SQIVND (reference sequence). CDR3 in amino acids: CASSGLAGDQYQETQYF. The DNA of the CDR3 is TGTGCCAGTAGCGGACTAGCGGGGGACCAGTACCAAGAGACCCAGTACTTC.

The rearrangement links TRBV6-5 to TRBJ1-2; 7 bases map to TRBD1. CDR3 length: 15 amino acids. Germline CDR1 MNHEY, CDR2 SVGAGI. V was pared by 6 bases and J by 5 bases, with 12 bases of the junction left unmatched. As DNA, the CDR3 is TGTGCCAGCAGAACCCCTGGGACAGCCACTTATGGCTACACCTTC. Protein: CASRTPGTATYGYTF.

The rearrangement joins TRBV18 to TRBJ1-1, with D possibly TRBD1 on 5 matching bases. The V gene's germline CDR1 is KGHSH and CDR2 LQKENI. V lost 1 base, J lost 5 bases, and 11 bases lay in between. This CDR3 contains 14 residues. Here the CDR3 reads CASSPRMEGTEAFF. The CDR3 nucleotides are TGTGCCAGCTCACCACGAATGGAGGGGACTGAAGCTTTCTTT.